In its sample, the clone carrying this TCR beta chain was seen once. Germline loops: CDR1 PRHDT, CDR2 FYEKMQ (reference sequence). J was trimmed by 3 bases and V by 4 bases; bases with no gene match: 20. There are 20 residues in the CDR3. The data were taken from a study of blood T cell repertoires in COVID-19. Per the authors' pipeline: By means of reference gene primer amplification, nucleated cell counts were estimated. Sequencing used immunoSEQ multiplex PCR; TCRdb keeps in-frame clones, though not all of them. That table is the source of V, J and clone size, and D and trimming were worked out from the DNA. This repertoire shows about 54,000 clones, about four fifths found once; its top ten account for about 5.3%.

The receptor's source is a woman in her sixties with acute or convalescent COVID-19. The sequencing sample was made of peripheral blood. This chain connects TRBV13 to TRBJ2-5, with 10 positions matching TRBD2. The CDR3 DNA follows: TGTGCCAGCAGCTACAATCAGCAGTGGAGTGGGACTAGCGAAAAAGAGACCCAGTACTTC. Amino acids: CASSYNQQWSGTSEKETQYF.